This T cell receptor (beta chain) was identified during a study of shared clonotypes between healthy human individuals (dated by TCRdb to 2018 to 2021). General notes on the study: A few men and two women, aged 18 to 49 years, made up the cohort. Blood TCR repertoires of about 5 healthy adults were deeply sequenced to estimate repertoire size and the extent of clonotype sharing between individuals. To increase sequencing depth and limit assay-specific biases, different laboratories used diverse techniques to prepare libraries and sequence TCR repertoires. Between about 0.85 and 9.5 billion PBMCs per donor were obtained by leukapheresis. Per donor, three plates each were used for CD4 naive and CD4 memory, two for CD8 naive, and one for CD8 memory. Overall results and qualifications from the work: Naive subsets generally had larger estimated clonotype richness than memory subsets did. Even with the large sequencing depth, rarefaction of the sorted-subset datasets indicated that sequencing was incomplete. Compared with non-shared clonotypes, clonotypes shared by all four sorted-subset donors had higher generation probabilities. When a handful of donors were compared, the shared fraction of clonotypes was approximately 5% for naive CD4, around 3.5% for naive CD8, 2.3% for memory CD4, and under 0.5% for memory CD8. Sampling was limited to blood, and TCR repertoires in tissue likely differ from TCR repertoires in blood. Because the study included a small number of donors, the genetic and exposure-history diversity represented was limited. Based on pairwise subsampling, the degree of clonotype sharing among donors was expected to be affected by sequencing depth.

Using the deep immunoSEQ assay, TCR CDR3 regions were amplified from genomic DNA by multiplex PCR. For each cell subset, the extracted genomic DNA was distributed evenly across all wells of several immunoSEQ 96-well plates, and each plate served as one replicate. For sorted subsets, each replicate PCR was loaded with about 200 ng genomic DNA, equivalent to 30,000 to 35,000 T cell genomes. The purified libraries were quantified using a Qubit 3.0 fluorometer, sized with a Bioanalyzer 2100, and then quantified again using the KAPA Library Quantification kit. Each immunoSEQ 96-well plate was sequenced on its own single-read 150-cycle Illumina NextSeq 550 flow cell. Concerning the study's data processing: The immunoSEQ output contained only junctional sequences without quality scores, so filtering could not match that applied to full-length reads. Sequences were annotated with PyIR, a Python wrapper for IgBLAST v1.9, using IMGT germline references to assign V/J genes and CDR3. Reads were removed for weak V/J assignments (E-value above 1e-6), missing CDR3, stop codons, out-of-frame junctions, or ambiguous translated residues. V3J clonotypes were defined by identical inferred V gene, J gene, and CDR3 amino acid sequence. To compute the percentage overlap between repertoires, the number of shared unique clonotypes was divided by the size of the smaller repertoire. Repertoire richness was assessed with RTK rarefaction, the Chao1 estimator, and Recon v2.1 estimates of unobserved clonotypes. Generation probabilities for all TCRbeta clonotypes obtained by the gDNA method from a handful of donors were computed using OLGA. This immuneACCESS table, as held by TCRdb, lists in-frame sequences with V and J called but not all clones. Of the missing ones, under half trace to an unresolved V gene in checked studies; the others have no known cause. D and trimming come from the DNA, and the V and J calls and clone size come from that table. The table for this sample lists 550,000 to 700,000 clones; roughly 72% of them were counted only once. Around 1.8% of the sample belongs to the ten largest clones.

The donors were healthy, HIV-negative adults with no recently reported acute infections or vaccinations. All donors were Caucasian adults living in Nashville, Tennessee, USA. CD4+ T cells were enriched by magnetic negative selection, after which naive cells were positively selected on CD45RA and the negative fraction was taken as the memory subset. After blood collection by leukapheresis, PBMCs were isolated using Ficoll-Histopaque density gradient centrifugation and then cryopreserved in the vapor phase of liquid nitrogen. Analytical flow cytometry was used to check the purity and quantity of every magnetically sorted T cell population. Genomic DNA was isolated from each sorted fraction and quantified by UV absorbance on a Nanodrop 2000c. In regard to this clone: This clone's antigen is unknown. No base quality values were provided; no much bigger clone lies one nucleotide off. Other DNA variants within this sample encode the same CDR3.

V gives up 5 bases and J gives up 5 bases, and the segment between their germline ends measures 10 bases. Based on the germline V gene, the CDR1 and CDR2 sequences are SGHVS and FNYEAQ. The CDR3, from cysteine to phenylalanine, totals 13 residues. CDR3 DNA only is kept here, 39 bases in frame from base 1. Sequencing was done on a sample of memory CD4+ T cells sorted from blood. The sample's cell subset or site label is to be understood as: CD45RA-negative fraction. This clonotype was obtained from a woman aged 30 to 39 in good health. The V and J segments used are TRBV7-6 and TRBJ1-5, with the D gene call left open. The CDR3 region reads CASSPQRDQPQHF. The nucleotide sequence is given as TGTGCCAGCAGCCCCCAGAGGGATCAGCCCCAGCATTTT.